This TCR beta chain appears in the sequencing data of a study of T cell repertoires in cytomegalovirus infection. Turning to the study itself: Public signatures in TCR beta pointed to CMV infection and matching HLA type. The study, taken as a whole, reports: The ex vivo response was dominated by HLA-C-restricted CMV-specific TCR beta clonotypes. Pooled public TCR beta family frequency picked out CMV carriers with the relevant HLA.

TCRdb used MiXCR to reprocess the reads, holding one entry per CDR3 protein. Found here are 300,000 or so distinct CDR3 sequences, about 25% of them singletons; the top ten hold roughly 14%. CDR1 is SSHAT and CDR2 is FNYEAQ in the germline V gene (reference sequence). There are 16 residues in the CDR3. This clonotype was seen ten or more times. What it binds is unknown. One end of the junction fails to match germline, which may point to a read error. This chain connects TRBV7-7 to TRBJ2-5; the match to TRBD1 covers 10 bases. The specimen sequenced was PBMCs. This receptor was identified in a human donor in good health (CMV status not recorded). Some clones in this sample may be carry-over from other donors' samples. The CDR3 DNA follows: TGTGCTAGCAGCAAGACCCCCGGGACAGGGGAAGAGACCCAGTACTTC. Translation: CASSKTPGTGEETQYF.